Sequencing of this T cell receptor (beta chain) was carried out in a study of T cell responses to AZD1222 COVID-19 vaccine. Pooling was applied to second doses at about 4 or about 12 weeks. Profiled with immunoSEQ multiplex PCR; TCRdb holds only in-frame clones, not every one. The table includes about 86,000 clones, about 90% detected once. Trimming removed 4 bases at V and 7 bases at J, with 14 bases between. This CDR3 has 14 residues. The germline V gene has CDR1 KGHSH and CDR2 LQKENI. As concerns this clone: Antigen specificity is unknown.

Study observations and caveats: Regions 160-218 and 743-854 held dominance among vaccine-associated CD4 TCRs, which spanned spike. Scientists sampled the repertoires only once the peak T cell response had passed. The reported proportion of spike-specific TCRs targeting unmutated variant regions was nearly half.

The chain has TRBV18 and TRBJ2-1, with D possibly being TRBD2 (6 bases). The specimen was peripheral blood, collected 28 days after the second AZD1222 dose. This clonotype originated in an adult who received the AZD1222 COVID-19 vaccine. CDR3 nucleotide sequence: TGTGCCAGCTCACGCCCCGGGACTCTAAATGAGCAGTTCTTC. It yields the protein CASSRPGTLNEQFF.